Listed below are T cell receptor beta chains from one sample, sequenced in a study of shared clonotypes between healthy human individuals. Repertoires were generated with immunoSEQ multiplex PCR, while TCRdb's copy carries only in-frame clones and drops some. This sample has roughly 530,000 clones, with about 96% found just once. Sequenced material: naive CD4+ T cells sorted from blood. The receptors originated from a woman in her thirties in good health. Each CDR3 is given with its conserved first and last residue. A D gene is named only where the DNA matches it firmly. Where a row states a size, it is once, few, many or the class of an expanded clone; other rows omit it.

clone size	V gene	J gene	D gene	CDR3 protein	CDR3 DNA
.	TRBV18	TRBJ1-1	.	CASSQGTEAFF	TGTGCCAGCTCCCAAGGAACTGAAGCTTTCTTT
.	TRBV28	TRBJ2-1	TRBD2	CASSSGLAGDREQFF	TGTGCCAGCAGTTCGGGACTAGCGGGAGATCGGGAGCAGTTCTTC
.	TRBV6-5	TRBJ1-6	.	CASSTGSNSPLHF	TGTGCCAGCAGTACGGGCAGTAATTCACCCCTCCACTTT
.	TRBV5-1	TRBJ2-3	.	CASSLQPGTADTQYF	TGCGCCAGCAGCTTGCAACCGGGCACAGCAGATACGCAGTATTTT
.	TRBV28	TRBJ2-7	TRBD2	CASSLPSGNSHEQYF	TGTGCCAGCAGTTTACCTAGCGGGAACTCCCACGAGCAGTACTTC
few	TRBV2	TRBJ2-7	.	CASRKDTSYEQYF	TGTGCCAGCAGGAAGGACACGTCCTACGAGCAGTACTTC
.	TRBV19	TRBJ1-1	.	CASSLTATSGQAFF	TGTGCCAGTAGTCTTACAGCCACATCGGGACAAGCTTTCTTT
.	TRBV6-1	TRBJ2-5	TRBD1	CASSEKGGLETQYF	TGTGCCAGCAGTGAAAAAGGGGGCCTAGAGACCCAGTACTTC
.	TRBV27	TRBJ2-1	TRBD2	CASSYEYGTSGSPYNEQFF	TGTGCCAGCAGTTATGAATACGGGACTAGCGGGAGTCCCTACAATGAGCAGTTCTTC
.	TRBV7-9	TRBJ1-2	.	CASSLALSYGYTF	TGTGCCAGCAGCTTAGCCCTATCTTATGGCTACACCTTC
.	TRBV11-2	TRBJ2-3	TRBD1	CASSEETGVALDTQYF	TGTGCCAGCAGCGAGGAAACAGGGGTCGCCTTAGATACGCAGTATTTT
.	TRBV21-1	TRBJ2-7	.	CASSSPGQSYEQYF	TGTGCCAGCAGCAGTCCAGGGCAATCCTACGAGCAGTACTTC
.	TRBV27	TRBJ1-2	.	CASSIGTSASYTF	TGTGCCAGCAGTATCGGGACCTCGGCAAGCTACACCTTC